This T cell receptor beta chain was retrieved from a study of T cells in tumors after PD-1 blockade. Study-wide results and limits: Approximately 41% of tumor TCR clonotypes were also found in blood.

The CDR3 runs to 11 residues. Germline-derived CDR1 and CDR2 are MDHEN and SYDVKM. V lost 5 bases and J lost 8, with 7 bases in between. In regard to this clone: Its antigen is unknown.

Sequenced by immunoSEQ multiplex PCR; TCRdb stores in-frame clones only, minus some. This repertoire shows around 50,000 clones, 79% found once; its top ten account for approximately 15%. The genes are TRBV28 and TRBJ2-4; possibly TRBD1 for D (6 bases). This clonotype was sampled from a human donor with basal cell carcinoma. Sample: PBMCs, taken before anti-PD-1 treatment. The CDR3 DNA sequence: TGTGCCAGCAGTCCAGGGGACATTCAGTACTTC. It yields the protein CASSPGDIQYF.